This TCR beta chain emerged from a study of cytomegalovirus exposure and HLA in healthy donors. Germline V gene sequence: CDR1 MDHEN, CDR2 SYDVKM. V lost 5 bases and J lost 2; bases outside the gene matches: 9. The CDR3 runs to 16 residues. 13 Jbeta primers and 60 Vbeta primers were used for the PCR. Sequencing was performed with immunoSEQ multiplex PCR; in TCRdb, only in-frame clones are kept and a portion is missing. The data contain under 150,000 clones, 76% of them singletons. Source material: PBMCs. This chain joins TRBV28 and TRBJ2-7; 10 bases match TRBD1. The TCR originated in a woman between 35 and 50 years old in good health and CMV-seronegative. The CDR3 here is CASSEGDRGSPYEQYF. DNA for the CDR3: TGTGCCAGCAGTGAGGGGGACAGGGGCTCTCCCTACGAGCAGTACTTC. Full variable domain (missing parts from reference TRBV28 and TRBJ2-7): DVKVTQSSRYLVKRTGEKVFLECVQDMDHENMFWYRQDPGLGLRLIYFSYDVKMKEKGDIPEGYSVSREKKERFSLILESASTNQTSMYLCASSEGDRGSPYEQYFGPGTRLTVT.